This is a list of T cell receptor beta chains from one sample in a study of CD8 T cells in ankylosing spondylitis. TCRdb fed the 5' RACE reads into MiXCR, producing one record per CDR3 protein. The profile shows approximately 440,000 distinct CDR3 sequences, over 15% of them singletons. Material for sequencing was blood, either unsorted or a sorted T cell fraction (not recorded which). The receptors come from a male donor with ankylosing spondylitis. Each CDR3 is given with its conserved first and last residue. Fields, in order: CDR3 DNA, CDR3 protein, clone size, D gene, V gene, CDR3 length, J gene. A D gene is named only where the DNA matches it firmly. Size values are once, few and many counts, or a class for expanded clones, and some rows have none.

CDR3nt: TGTGCCAGCAGCGTCCTTACAGGGGGCACTGAAGCTTTCTTT
CDR3aa: CASSVLTGGTEAFF
abundance: few
d_gene: TRBD1
v_gene: TRBV9
len: 14
j_gene: TRBJ1-1

CDR3nt: TGCAGTGCTCCTAGTCCCGGACAGCTTAATCAGCCCCAGCATTTT
CDR3aa: CSAPSPGQLNQPQHF
abundance: few
d_gene: .
v_gene: TRBV20-1
len: 15
j_gene: TRBJ1-5

CDR3nt: TGCAGTGCCCCTCGCCAGTATAACTATGGCTACACCTTC
CDR3aa: CSAPRQYNYGYTF
abundance: .
d_gene: .
v_gene: TRBV20-1
len: 13
j_gene: TRBJ1-2

CDR3nt: TGTGCCAGCAGCTTAGTTGGGACAGGGGACGGCTACACCTTC
CDR3aa: CASSLVGTGDGYTF
abundance: few
d_gene: TRBD1
v_gene: TRBV7-9
len: 14
j_gene: TRBJ1-2

CDR3nt: TGTGCCAGCAGTGAAGGGTCGCTAACAACTAATGAAAAACTGTTTTTT
CDR3aa: CASSEGSLTTNEKLFF
abundance: few
d_gene: .
v_gene: TRBV12-3/TRBV12-4
len: 16
j_gene: TRBJ1-4

CDR3nt: TGCAGCGTTGTAGGGTTGGGTGTGAATAACTATGGCTACACCTTC
CDR3aa: CSVVGLGVNNYGYTF
abundance: .
d_gene: .
v_gene: TRBV29-1
len: 15
j_gene: TRBJ1-2

CDR3nt: TGTGCCAGCGCCCCCAGGCTGCACTACAATGAGCAGTTCTTC
CDR3aa: CASAPRLHYNEQFF
abundance: few
d_gene: .
v_gene: TRBV7-3
len: 14
j_gene: TRBJ2-1

CDR3nt: TGTGCCAGCAGCGCCGGGACTAGCTCCTACGAGCAGTACTTC
CDR3aa: CASSAGTSSYEQYF
abundance: few
d_gene: TRBD2
v_gene: TRBV9
len: 14
j_gene: TRBJ2-7

CDR3nt: TGTGCCAGCAGTCCCCAGGCGAGGCGCACAGATACGCAGTATTTT
CDR3aa: CASSPQARRTDTQYF
abundance: many
d_gene: .
v_gene: TRBV12-3/TRBV12-4
len: 15
j_gene: TRBJ2-3

CDR3nt: TGTGCCAGCAAGCGCACAGGGGGCGCGTCTGAAAAACTGTTTTTT
CDR3aa: CASKRTGGASEKLFF
abundance: .
d_gene: TRBD1
v_gene: TRBV12-3/TRBV12-4
len: 15
j_gene: TRBJ1-4

CDR3nt: TGTGCCAGCAGCCAAGAGGGACAGATGAACACTGAAGCTTTCTTT
CDR3aa: CASSQEGQMNTEAFF
abundance: .
d_gene: TRBD1
v_gene: TRBV4-2
len: 15
j_gene: TRBJ1-1

CDR3nt: TGTGCCAGCAGGGGGGACGCCACTAGCGGGCAGTTCTTC
CDR3aa: CASRGDATSGQFF
abundance: few
d_gene: TRBD2
v_gene: TRBV2
len: 13
j_gene: TRBJ2-1

CDR3nt: TGCGCCAGCAGGACCTCGACAGGGGACTATGGCTACACCTTC
CDR3aa: CASRTSTGDYGYTF
abundance: many
d_gene: TRBD1
v_gene: TRBV5-1
len: 14
j_gene: TRBJ1-2

CDR3nt: TGTGCCAGCAGCTTACCTAGCGTAAATGAGCAGTTCTTC
CDR3aa: CASSLPSVNEQFF
abundance: .
d_gene: .
v_gene: TRBV7-2
len: 13
j_gene: TRBJ2-1

CDR3nt: TGTGCCAGCAGTACGCGGACCTCCTACAATGAGCAGTTCTTC
CDR3aa: CASSTRTSYNEQFF
abundance: .
d_gene: .
v_gene: TRBV6-1
len: 14
j_gene: TRBJ2-1

CDR3nt: TGTGCCAGCAGCTCCCAGACGGGCTCCTACAATGAGCAGTTCTTC
CDR3aa: CASSSQTGSYNEQFF
abundance: many
d_gene: .
v_gene: TRBV7-2
len: 15
j_gene: TRBJ2-1

CDR3nt: TGCAGTGCTCCCTTGGGTGGCGCCCGCACCGGGGAGCTGTTTTTT
CDR3aa: CSAPLGGARTGELFF
abundance: .
d_gene: .
v_gene: TRBV20-1
len: 15
j_gene: TRBJ2-2

CDR3nt: TGTGCCAGCAGCCAAGCGGAGTGGGGGCAGGAGACCCAGTACTTC
CDR3aa: CASSQAEWGQETQYF
abundance: .
d_gene: .
v_gene: TRBV4-2
len: 15
j_gene: TRBJ2-5

CDR3nt: TGCAGTGCTAGAGGAACAGATACCTCTGGAAACACCATATATTTT
CDR3aa: CSARGTDTSGNTIYF
abundance: .
d_gene: .
v_gene: TRBV20-1
len: 15
j_gene: TRBJ1-3

CDR3nt: TGTGCCAGCAGCTCGAACAAGAACACTGAAGCTTTCTTT
CDR3aa: CASSSNKNTEAFF
abundance: .
d_gene: .
v_gene: TRBV7-9
len: 13
j_gene: TRBJ1-1